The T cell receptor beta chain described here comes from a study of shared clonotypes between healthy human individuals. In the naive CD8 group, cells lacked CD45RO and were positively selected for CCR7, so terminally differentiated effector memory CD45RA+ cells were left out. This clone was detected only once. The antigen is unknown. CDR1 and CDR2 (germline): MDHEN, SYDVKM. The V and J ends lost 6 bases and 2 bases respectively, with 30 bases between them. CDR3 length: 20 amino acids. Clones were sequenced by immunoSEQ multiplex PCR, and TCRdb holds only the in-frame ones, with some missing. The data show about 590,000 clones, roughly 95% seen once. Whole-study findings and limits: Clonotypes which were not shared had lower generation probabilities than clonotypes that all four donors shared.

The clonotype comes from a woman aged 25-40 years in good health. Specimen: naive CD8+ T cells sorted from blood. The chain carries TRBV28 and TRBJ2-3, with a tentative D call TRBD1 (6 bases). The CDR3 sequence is CASSSVPDLGTITPTDTQYF. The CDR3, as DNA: TGTGCCAGCAGCTCCGTGCCTGACCTTGGGACAATTACCCCCACAGATACGCAGTATTTT.